This T cell receptor (beta chain) was recovered during a study of type 1 and type 2 diabetes patients. Study details: T cells were magnetically sorted from PBMCs as CD4+ or CD8+ subsets. The whole study generated about 18 million paired-end reads.

This CDR3 comprises 13 residues. The germline gives CDR1 SNHLY, CDR2 FYNNEI. V lost 8 bases and J 0 bases, leaving 11 bases between the germline ends. Genomic DNA was the PCR template. The TCR beta CDR3 region was amplified using 30 forward and 13 reverse primers. TCRdb independently ran MiXCR on the multiplex PCR reads; one entry per CDR3 protein. There are 250,000 or so distinct CDR3 sequences in the sample; roughly 50% occur only once, and roughly an eighth lies in the top ten. No donor had another autoimmune disease or recent infection within four weeks. Roughly 10 milliliters of peripheral blood were collected from each participant.

V usage is TRBV2 and J usage is TRBJ2-7; possibly TRBD1 or TRBD2 for D (5 bases each). This receptor was taken from a man younger than 30 with type 2 diabetes. The sequenced material came from peripheral blood mononuclear cells (PBMCs). Written as DNA, the CDR3 is TGTGCCAGCTGGGACCCAAGCTCCTACGAGCAGTACTTC. Protein sequence: CASWDPSSYEQYF.